This entry lists 5 T cell receptor beta chains sequenced from one sample in a study of T-cell memory formation after mild COVID-19. TCRdb passed the 5' RACE reads through MiXCR, listing each CDR3 protein once. Altogether around 510,000 distinct CDR3 sequences are present, about a fifth being singletons, with the ten largest covering roughly 9.1%. The sample comprised PBMCs or a T cell subset sorted from them (not recorded which). These receptors were collected from an adult woman who had mild COVID-19 (a few samples of this study predate the infection). Cell type and time point are not known.

V gene TRBV27 combines with J gene TRBJ1-1, with 8 nucleotides matching TRBD1. The CDR3 spans 16 residues. With 9 bases clipped from V and 4 bases from J, the junction kept 16 bases outside the gene matches. CDR1 and CDR2 (germline): MNHEY, SMNVEV (reference sequence). The CDR3 here is CASTPGTGFMSTEAFF. Written as DNA, the CDR3 is TGTGCCAGTACCCCGGGGACAGGCTTCATGAGCACTGAAGCTTTCTTT.

This clonotype was seen repeatedly, ten times or more. The chain employs TRBV7-2 and TRBJ1-1; unclear D gene. The ends were cut back, 2 bases at V and 1 base at J, with 5 bases in the middle. This CDR3 has 13 amino acids. Germline V gives CDR1 SGHTA, CDR2 FQGNSA. CDR3 amino acids: CASSLHQNTEAFF. The CDR3 coding sequence is TGTGCCAGCAGCTTACATCAGAACACTGAAGCTTTCTTT.

This clonotype was counted between two and nine times. This chain uses TRBV5-8 with TRBJ2-4, with D uncertain. V lost 5 bases, J lost 0 bases, and 15 bases lay in between. From germline, CDR1 is SGHTS and CDR2 YDEGEE. The CDR3 runs to 16 residues. The CDR3: CASRLKSILAKNIQYF. In DNA form, the CDR3 reads TGTGCCAGCAGATTGAAGTCAATCCTAGCCAAAAACATTCAGTACTTC.

This clonotype came up a few times. J is TRBJ2-3 and V is TRBV5-6, with TRBD1 matching 8 bases. The CDR3 totals 15 residues. Germline V gene data show CDR1 as SGHDT and CDR2 as YYEEEE. V trimming: 1 base; J trimming: 2 bases; junction bases outside the gene matches: 3. In DNA, the CDR3 is TGTGCCAGCAGCTTGCGGACAGGGACCACAGATACGCAGTATTTT. Amino acid sequence: CASSLRTGTTDTQYF.

This clonotype was counted a few times. The chain carries TRBV5-1 and TRBJ2-1; D is ambiguous. This CDR3 has 14 amino acids. Trimming removed 0 bases from V and 8 bases from J, with 12 bases in between. CDR1 and CDR2 (germline): SGHRS, YFSETQ. This CDR3 is CASSLDWRTDEQFF. CDR3 sequence (DNA): TGCGCCAGCAGCTTGGATTGGCGAACCGATGAGCAGTTCTTC.